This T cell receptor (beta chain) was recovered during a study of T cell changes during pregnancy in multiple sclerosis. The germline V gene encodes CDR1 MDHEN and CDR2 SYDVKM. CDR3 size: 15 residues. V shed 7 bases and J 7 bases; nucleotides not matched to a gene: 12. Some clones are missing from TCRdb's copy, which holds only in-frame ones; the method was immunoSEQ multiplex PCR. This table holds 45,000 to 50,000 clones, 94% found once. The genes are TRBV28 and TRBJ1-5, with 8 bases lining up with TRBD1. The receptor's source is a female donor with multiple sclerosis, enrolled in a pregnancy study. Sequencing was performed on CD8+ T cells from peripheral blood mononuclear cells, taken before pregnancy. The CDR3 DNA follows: TGTGCCAGCAACCCTCCGGCAGGGGGCGAACAGCCCCAGCATTTT. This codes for CASNPPAGGEQPQHF.